The rows below give T cell receptor beta chains drawn from one sample of a study of blood T cell repertoires in COVID-19. Using immunoSEQ multiplex PCR, the repertoire was profiled, and TCRdb retains in-frame clones only, with some absent. The sample shows over 150,000 clones, 65% to 85% of them seen only once. Sequenced input: PBMCs or T cells enriched from blood (not recorded which). These receptors originate from a woman in her 30s who had recovered from COVID-19. CDR3s include the opening cysteine and the closing phenylalanine or tryptophan. Each record gives: J gene, clone size, D gene, V gene, CDR3 DNA, CDR3 protein. The D gene is left open where the match is weak. Size values are once, few and many counts, or a class for expanded clones, and some rows have none.

TRBJ1-2	NA	NA	TRBV2	TGTGCCAGCACGGCCGGGAATGGCTACACCTTC	CASTAGNGYTF
TRBJ2-3	NA	TRBD1	TRBV29-1	TGCAGCGTTGAAGAGGAGGACAGGACAGGGTCAGATACGCAGTATTTT	CSVEEEDRTGSDTQYF
TRBJ2-2	NA	TRBD2	TRBV5-1	TGCGCCAGCACTACTTCTAGCGGGGTTATCGGGGAGCTGTTTTTT	CASTTSSGVIGELFF
TRBJ1-1	NA	NA	TRBV5-8	TGTGCCAGCAGCCCAAAGGGCAGGGGAGAAGCTTTCTTT	CASSPKGRGEAFF
TRBJ2-7	NA	TRBD2	TRBV3-1/TRBV3-2	TGTGCCAGCAGCCAAGAAGGGCTAGCGGGAGGTCTCTACGAGCAGTACTTC	CASSQEGLAGGLYEQYF
TRBJ2-7	NA	NA	TRBV7-9	TGTGCCAGCAGCCCCAGGTTAGCCTACGAGCAGTACTTC	CASSPRLAYEQYF
TRBJ2-1	NA	TRBD2	TRBV6-1	TGTGCCAGCAGTGAAGGGCTAGCGGGAGGGACCTCCCCGAGCTCCTACAATGAGCAGTTCTTC	CASSEGLAGGTSPSSYNEQFF
TRBJ1-6	NA	NA	TRBV28	TGTGCCAGCAGTTTACTCCTCAGGGGCTCCTATAATTCACCCCTCCACTTT	CASSLLLRGSYNSPLHF
TRBJ1-2	NA	NA	TRBV28	TGTGCCAGCAGTTTATCCCAGGGTGTGGGGGGCTACACCTTC	CASSLSQGVGGYTF
TRBJ2-3	NA	NA	TRBV27	TGTGCCAGCAGTCCATCAACTAGAGAGGCAGATACGCAGTATTTT	CASSPSTREADTQYF
TRBJ1-1	NA	TRBD1	TRBV7-2	TGTGCCAGCAGCTCACTAGGGACAGGGATCACTGAAGCTTTCTTT	CASSSLGTGITEAFF
TRBJ1-6	once	TRBD1	TRBV5-1	TGCGCCAGCAGCCCCTACAGGGGGGGTAATTCACCCCTCCACTTT	CASSPYRGGNSPLHF
TRBJ2-1	NA	NA	TRBV20-1	TGCAGTGCGATCCGCAGAAATGAGCAGTTCTTC	CSAIRRNEQFF
TRBJ2-2	NA	TRBD2	TRBV27	TGTGCCAGCAGTTCCACCGGGACTAGCGGGTACACCGGGGAGCTGTTTTTT	CASSSTGTSGYTGELFF
TRBJ2-3	NA	NA	TRBV5-1	TGCGCCAGCAGGGCCGCCATTAGCACAGATACGCAGTATTTT	CASRAAISTDTQYF
TRBJ1-2	NA	TRBD1	TRBV20-1	TGCAGTGCGGAGGGGGCCAATGGCTACACCTTC	CSAEGANGYTF
TRBJ1-2	NA	NA	TRBV11-2	TGTGCCAGCAACGAAGGGGGTTACGGCTACACCTTC	CASNEGGYGYTF
TRBJ2-3	NA	NA	TRBV7-2	TGTGCCAGCGCATGGGCGGGGACTCCAGATACGCAGTATTTT	CASAWAGTPDTQYF
TRBJ2-7	NA	NA	TRBV6-4	TGTGCCAGCATCCCTGAGGGAGAGCGTTCCTACGAGCAGTACTTC	CASIPEGERSYEQYF
TRBJ1-3	NA	NA	TRBV5-1	TGCGCCAGCAGCTGGGGAGGGACTAACTCTGGAAACACCATATATTTT	CASSWGGTNSGNTIYF
TRBJ1-6	NA	NA	TRBV5-4	TGTGCCAGCACCCAAGGACAGCCTAATTCACCCCTCCACTTT	CASTQGQPNSPLHF
TRBJ2-7	NA	NA	TRBV28	TGTGCCAGCAGCCCGACAACCTCCTACGAGCAGTACTTC	CASSPTTSYEQYF
TRBJ1-6	once	NA	TRBV28	TGTGCCAGCATGGGCTACTATAATTCACCCCTCCACTTT	CASMGYYNSPLHF
TRBJ1-5	NA	TRBD1	TRBV29-1	TGCAGCGTAAGCACAGGGGGCCAGCCCCAGCATTTT	CSVSTGGQPQHF
TRBJ1-1	NA	NA	TRBV2	TGTGCCAGCAGTGAATCGGGGATGAACACTGAAGCTTTCTTT	CASSESGMNTEAFF
TRBJ1-5	NA	NA	TRBV27	TGTGCCAGCAGTTTATCGGCAGGCAGCAATCAGCCCCAGCATTTT	CASSLSAGSNQPQHF
TRBJ1-2	once	TRBD1	TRBV4-1	TGCGCCAGCAGCCAAGCGACAGGGGCCGGCTACACCTTC	CASSQATGAGYTF
TRBJ1-1	NA	TRBD1	TRBV30	TGTGCCTGGAGTGTACAGACAGGGCTTAAAGCTTTCTTT	CAWSVQTGLKAFF
TRBJ2-2	NA	TRBD2	TRBV5-4	TGTGCCAGCACCTTCGGGTTGACTAGCGGGAGCTCGAACACCGGGGAGCTGTTTTTT	CASTFGLTSGSSNTGELFF
TRBJ2-5	NA	NA	TRBV5-8	TGTGCCAGCAGCTTGTCCTTCAGGACCCAGTACTTC	CASSLSFRTQYF
TRBJ2-7	NA	TRBD1	TRBV28	TGTGCCAGCAATTGGGGACAGGGCCGCTACGAGCAGTACTTC	CASNWGQGRYEQYF
TRBJ2-6	few	NA	TRBV2	TGTGCCAGCAGTAAATCAACAGGGAGTCCTGGGGCCAACGTCCTGACTTTC	CASSKSTGSPGANVLTF
TRBJ2-1	NA	TRBD2	TRBV28	TGTGCCAGCACATCCCCAGGGACTAGCGGGAGATACAATGAGCAGTTCTTC	CASTSPGTSGRYNEQFF